Each of the 25 T cell receptor beta chains below was sequenced from the same sample in a study of blood T cells in healthy people across ages. Sample-barcoded 5' priming and a J-beta primer mix drove a second PCR of roughly 6 to 12 cycles. TCRdb passed the 5' RACE reads through MiXCR, listing each CDR3 protein once. The sample lists about 1.4 million distinct CDR3 sequences, 59% occurring once. Sequenced sample: blood. The receptors shown here come from a young man in good health.

The V gene is TRBV28, the J gene TRBJ2-3; tentative D call: TRBD2 (6 bases). V lost 4 bases and J lost 3, with 14 bases in between. The germline V gene encodes CDR1 MDHEN and CDR2 SYDVKM. The CDR3 totals 15 residues. CDR3 coding DNA: TGTGCCAGCAGTTCCGGGGGACGCGAGACAGATACGCAGTATTTT. Translation gives CASSSGGRETDTQYF.

The chain combines TRBV20-1 with TRBJ2-3, with a possible D match to TRBD2 (6 bases). The V end lost 5 bases, the J end lost 2 bases, and 8 bases lay between the germline ends. The CDR3 length is 12 residues. Per the germline V gene, CDR1 is DFQATT and CDR2 is SNEGSKA (reference sequence). The CDR3: CSAGTATDTQYF. CDR3 DNA sequence: TGCAGTGCTGGGACTGCCACAGATACGCAGTATTTT.

The chain is built from TRBV2 and TRBJ1-2; D not resolved. The CDR3 spans 12 residues. Germline CDR1 reads SNHLY; CDR2 reads FYNNEI. Trimming stripped 11 bases from V and 3 bases from J, with 13 bases between. The CDR3 DNA reads TGTGCCTCCAGACGGGTCGACTATGGCTACACCTTC. Translated: CASRRVDYGYTF. Filled out from reference TRBV2 and TRBJ1-2, the complete variable domain reads EPEVTQTPSHQVTQMGQEVILRCVPISNHLYFYWYRQILGQKVEFLVSFYNNEISEKSEIFDDQFSVERPDGSNFTLKIRSTKLEDSAMYFCASRRVDYGYTFGSGTRLTVV.

The V call is TRBV11-2, the J call TRBJ2-5; no reliable D call. The CDR3 totals 14 residues. Trimming cost V 1 base and J 4 bases, with 10 bases left between them. The germline V gene encodes CDR1 SGHAT and CDR2 FQNNGV. Here the CDR3 DNA reads TGTGCCAGCAGCTTAGTGGTGGCTGGAGAGACCCAGTACTTC. It specifies CASSLVVAGETQYF.

Of note for this clonotype: A junction boundary mismatches the germline segment, possibly from a read error. V usage is TRBV2 and J usage is TRBJ2-6; a weak D match, TRBD2 (5 bases). This CDR3 has 16 amino acids. Germline V CDR1 and CDR2: SNHLY, FYNNEI. The CDR3 DNA is TGTGCCAGCAATATCAGAGCGGACTCTGGGGTCAACGTCCTGACTTTC. It translates to CASNIRADSGVNVLTF. The full variable domain, with the rest looked up from reference TRBV2 and TRBJ2-6, is EPEVTQTPSHQVTQMGQEVILRCVPISNHLYFYWYRQILGQKVEFLVSFYNNEISEKSEIFDDQFSVERPDGSNFTLKIRSTKLEDSAMYFCASNIRADSGVNVLTFGAGSRLTVL.

A few counts support this clonotype. J is TRBJ2-1 and V is TRBV4-2; maybe TRBD2 (5 bases). The V gene lost 2 bases and the J gene lost 9 bases, with 17 bases spanning the gap. The CDR3 loop spans 15 amino acids. Germline lookup yields CDR1 LGHNA and CDR2 YNFKEQ. CDR3 DNA: TGTGCCAGCAGCCAAAACGCCCGGGAAGCGCGTGAGCAGTTCTTC. This translates into CASSQNAREAREQFF.

V gene TRBV20-1 combines with J gene TRBJ2-4; 12 nucleotides align to TRBD1. This CDR3 is built from 18 residues. CDR1 is DFQATT, CDR2 SNEGSKA, per germline (reference sequence). J gave up 0 bases and V 3 bases, and 9 bases lay outside the gene matches. CDR3 sequence: CSASRDRGPRVAKNIQYF. DNA for the CDR3: TGCAGTGCTAGTAGGGACAGGGGGCCTCGGGTAGCCAAAAACATTCAGTACTTC.

This clonotype turned up a few times. The J gene is TRBJ2-5, the V gene TRBV5-1; D is unresolved. CDR1 is SGHRS, CDR2 YFSETQ, per germline. V was clipped by 4 bases and J by 3 bases, with 7 bases between them. The CDR3 is made up of 12 amino acids. For the CDR3, the DNA is TGCGCCAGCAGCATAAGGAAAGAGACCCAGTACTTC. The encoded protein is CASSIRKETQYF.

This clonotype was detected a few times. The chain joins TRBV7-6 to TRBJ1-6; 7 bases line up with TRBD1. The CDR3 is 17 residues long. J was trimmed by 6 bases and V by 0 bases; bases with no gene match: 8. The germline V gene has CDR1 SGHVS and CDR2 FNYEAQ. The CDR3 DNA reads TGTGCCAGCAGCTTAGCCCTGAGACAGGGCCTTAATTCACCCCTCCACTTT. It is translated as CASSLALRQGLNSPLHF.

The rearrangement joins TRBV4-2 to TRBJ2-2; D gene ambiguous. V dropped 0 bases and J dropped 7 bases, with 9 bases sitting between them. CDR3 length: 14 residues. Per the germline V gene, CDR1 is LGHNA and CDR2 is YNFKEQ. CDR3 in DNA: TGTGCCAGCAGCCAAGATTCGGTAATCGGGGAGCTGTTTTTT. This translates into CASSQDSVIGELFF.

The V gene is TRBV27, the J gene TRBJ1-5; TRBD1 is a possible D gene (5 bases). This CDR3 comprises 14 residues. Trimming pared 1 base from V and 7 bases from J, leaving 11 bases between. Germline V gene sequence: CDR1 MNHEY, CDR2 SMNVEV (reference sequence). Here the CDR3 DNA reads TGTGCCAGCAGTTTATTTGGGGGGGAACAGCCCCAGCATTTT. Its protein product is CASSLFGGEQPQHF.

The chain carries TRBV27 and TRBJ1-1, with 7 bases aligning to TRBD1. The CDR3 extends over 15 amino acids. After removal of 6 bases from V and 2 bases from J, the junction contained 9 bases not matched to a gene. CDR1 and CDR2 (germline): MNHEY, SMNVEV (reference sequence). Here the CDR3 DNA reads TGTGCCAGCAGGCGCCAGGGGGTAATTAACACTGAAGCTTTCTTT. This translates into CASRRQGVINTEAFF.

This chain connects TRBV2 to TRBJ2-7; D gene uncertain. This CDR3 is built from 13 residues. Deletions cut 8 bases from V and 2 bases from J, with 13 bases between. Germline CDR1 and CDR2: SNHLY and FYNNEI. The DNA for the CDR3 is TGTGCCAGCCAAGTAATACAAGCCTACGAGCAGTACTTC. Protein product: CASQVIQAYEQYF.

In this sample, this clonotype turned up a few times. For the CDR3, the DNA is TGTGCCAGCAGCTTAGGGCCAATTGAGACCACAGATACGCAGTATTTT. Translation gives CASSLGPIETTDTQYF. V is TRBV7-9 and J is TRBJ2-3, with unresolved D. The CDR3 runs to 16 residues. Germline V gene sequence: CDR1 SEHNR, CDR2 FQNEAQ (reference sequence). Deletions cut 1 base from V and 2 bases from J, with 13 bases between.

The V call is TRBV29-1, the J call TRBJ2-4; 11 bases agree with TRBD2. The J call may be mistaken, given a closer DNA end match to TRBJ2-7. This CDR3 region has 14 residues. Germline-derived CDR1 and CDR2 are SQVTM and ANQGSEA. The CDR3 sequence is CSVFSTSGDYEQYF. The DNA for the CDR3 is TGCAGCGTTTTCTCGACTAGCGGGGATTACGAGCAGTACTTC.

The rearrangement links TRBV27 to TRBJ2-1; the D is unclear. The ends were cut back, 3 bases at V and 15 bases at J, with 15 bases in the middle. The germline CDR1 and CDR2 sequences are MNHEY and SMNVEV (reference sequence). The CDR3 has 12 amino acids. The CDR3 spells CASSFGDSQLFF. The CDR3 nucleotides read TGTGCCAGCAGTTTTGGGGATTCCCAGCTGTTCTTC.

The V gene is TRBV12-3 or TRBV12-4, the J gene TRBJ1-1; D ambiguous. V lost 3 bases and J 1 base, leaving 12 bases between the germline ends. CDR3 length equals 15 residues. CDR3 in DNA: TGTGCCAGCAGTTTTCCAGGTTCGGGGAACACTGAAGCTTTCTTT. This encodes CASSFPGSGNTEAFF.

The chain couples TRBV29-1 to TRBJ2-4; TRBD1 is a possible D gene (5 bases). Germline CDR1 is SQVTM and CDR2 is ANQGSEA. Trimming cost V 1 base and J 13 bases, with 14 bases left between them. The CDR3 runs 12 residues. CDR3 residues: CSVEVAGIGQYF. In DNA form, the CDR3 reads TGCAGCGTTGAAGTGGCAGGGATTGGGCAGTACTTC.

This clonotype was seen more than once but under ten times. The chain links TRBV7-9 to TRBJ2-5, with TRBD1 identical over 10 bases. Germline V gives CDR1 SEHNR, CDR2 FQNEAQ (reference sequence). The V segment lost 2 bases and the J segment 5 bases; nucleotides outside the gene matches: 5. The CDR3 contains 15 residues. Here the CDR3 reads CASSLLDRGFETQYF. Written as DNA, the CDR3 is TGTGCCAGCAGCTTACTGGACAGGGGGTTCGAGACCCAGTACTTC.

This chain joins TRBV12-3 or TRBV12-4 and TRBJ1-2, with TRBD1 matching 8 bases. The trim removed 3 bases at V and 4 bases at J, leaving 7 bases unmatched. The CDR3 has 15 amino acids. DNA for the CDR3: TGTGCCAGCAGTTTGTTCAGGGGGCAGGTCTATGGCTACACCTTC. It codes for CASSLFRGQVYGYTF.

The chain employs TRBV12-5 and TRBJ2-1; D call uncertain. The CDR3 contains 15 residues. The germline V and J ends were trimmed by 8 bases and 0 bases, with 14 bases remaining between them. In germline, CDR1 is LGHNT, CDR2 FRNRAP. The CDR3: CASMRTPSSYNEQFF. The DNA of the CDR3 is TGTGCTAGTATGCGAACGCCTAGCTCCTACAATGAGCAGTTCTTC.

The genes are TRBV6-5 and TRBJ1-1; 11 positions agree with TRBD1. The CDR3 spans 14 residues. The V gene end was trimmed by 6 bases and the J gene end by 5 bases; junction bases not matched to a gene: 5. CDR1 is MNHEY, CDR2 SVGAGI, per germline. The CDR3 region has the DNA TGTGCCAGCAGCAGGGACAGGGGGAGAACTGAAGCTTTCTTT. This sequence encodes CASSRDRGRTEAFF.

With regard to this clonotype: The junction and the germline gene differ at one end; a read error may be behind it. V usage is TRBV20-1 and J usage is TRBJ1-5; D perhaps matches TRBD1 (6 bases). Germline V gene sequence: CDR1 DFQATT, CDR2 SNEGSKA (reference sequence). The CDR3 loop spans 15 amino acids. The chain's CDR3 is CSARDPGQLNQPQHF. For the CDR3, the DNA is TGCAGTGCTCGAGATCCGGGACAACTCAATCAGCCCCAGCATTTT.

The chain uses TRBV2 and TRBJ2-2; 7 nucleotides align to TRBD2. Trimming cost V 6 bases and J 6 bases; bases outside gene matches: 10. This CDR3 spans 15 amino acids. From germline, CDR1 is SNHLY and CDR2 FYNNEI. The CDR3 DNA follows: TGTGCCAGCAGATATCGGACTAGAGCGGCCGGGGAGCTGTTTTTT. Its translation is CASRYRTRAAGELFF.

The rearrangement joins TRBV5-1 to TRBJ2-2; D uncertain. Germline CDR1 SGHRS, CDR2 YFSETQ. This CDR3 has 14 residues. V dropped 4 bases and J dropped 3 bases, with 10 bases sitting between them. The CDR3 DNA sequence: TGCGCCAGCAGCAGCCAGGCGGACACCGGGGAGCTGTTTTTT. Encoded protein: CASSSQADTGELFF.